The TCR beta chain described here comes from a study of blood T cell repertoires in COVID-19. The CDR3 has 13 amino acids. V gave up 6 bases and J gave up 6 bases, with 14 bases separating them. TCRdb keeps only in-frame clones here, not all; method: immunoSEQ multiplex PCR. Altogether 220,000 or so clones are present, around 84% being singletons, with the ten largest covering 5% to 6.5%. In this sample, this clone turned up a few times. This chain uses TRBV12-3 or TRBV12-4 with TRBJ1-1; the D gene is possibly TRBD1 (6 bases). The sequence was collected from a woman aged 55 to 70 who had recovered from COVID-19. Sequenced input: peripheral blood. CDR3 bases: TGTGCCAGCAGAAATTCAGGGGAGCCTGAAGCTTTCTTT. It yields the protein CASRNSGEPEAFF.